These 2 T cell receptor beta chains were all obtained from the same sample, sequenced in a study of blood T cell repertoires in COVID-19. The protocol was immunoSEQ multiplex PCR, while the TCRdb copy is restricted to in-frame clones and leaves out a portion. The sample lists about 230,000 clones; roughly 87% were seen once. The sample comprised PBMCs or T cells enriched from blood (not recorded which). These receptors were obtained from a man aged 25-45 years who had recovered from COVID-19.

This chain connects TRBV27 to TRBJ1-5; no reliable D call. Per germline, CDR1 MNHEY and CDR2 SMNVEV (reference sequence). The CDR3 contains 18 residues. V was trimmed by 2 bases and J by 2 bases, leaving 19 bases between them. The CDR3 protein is CASSLKSGSILGNQPQHF. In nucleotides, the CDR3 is TGTGCCAGCAGTTTAAAGAGTGGTTCGATTCTTGGCAATCAGCCCCAGCATTTT.

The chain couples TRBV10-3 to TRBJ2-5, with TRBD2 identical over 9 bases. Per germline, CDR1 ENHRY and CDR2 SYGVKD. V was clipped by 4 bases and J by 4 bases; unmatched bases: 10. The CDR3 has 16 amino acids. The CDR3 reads CAISGPAAGGRETQYF. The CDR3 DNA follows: TGTGCCATCAGTGGCCCTGCGGCGGGGGGGCGAGAGACCCAGTACTTC.